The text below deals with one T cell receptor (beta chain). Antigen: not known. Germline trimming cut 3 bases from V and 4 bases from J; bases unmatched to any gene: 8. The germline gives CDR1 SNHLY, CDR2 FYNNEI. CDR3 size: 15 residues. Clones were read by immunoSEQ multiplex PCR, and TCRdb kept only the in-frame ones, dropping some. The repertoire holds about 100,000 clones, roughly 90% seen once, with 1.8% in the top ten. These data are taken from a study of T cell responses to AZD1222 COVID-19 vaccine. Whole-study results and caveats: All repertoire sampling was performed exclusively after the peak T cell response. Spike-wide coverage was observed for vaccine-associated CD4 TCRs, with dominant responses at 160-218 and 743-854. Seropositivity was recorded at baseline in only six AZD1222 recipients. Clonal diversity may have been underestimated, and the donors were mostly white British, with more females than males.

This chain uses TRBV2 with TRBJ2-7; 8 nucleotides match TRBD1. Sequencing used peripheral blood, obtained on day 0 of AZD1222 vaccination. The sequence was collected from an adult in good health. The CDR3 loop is CASSDRTGPGYEQYF. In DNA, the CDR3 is TGTGCCAGCAGTGACAGGACAGGGCCTGGATACGAGCAGTACTTC.